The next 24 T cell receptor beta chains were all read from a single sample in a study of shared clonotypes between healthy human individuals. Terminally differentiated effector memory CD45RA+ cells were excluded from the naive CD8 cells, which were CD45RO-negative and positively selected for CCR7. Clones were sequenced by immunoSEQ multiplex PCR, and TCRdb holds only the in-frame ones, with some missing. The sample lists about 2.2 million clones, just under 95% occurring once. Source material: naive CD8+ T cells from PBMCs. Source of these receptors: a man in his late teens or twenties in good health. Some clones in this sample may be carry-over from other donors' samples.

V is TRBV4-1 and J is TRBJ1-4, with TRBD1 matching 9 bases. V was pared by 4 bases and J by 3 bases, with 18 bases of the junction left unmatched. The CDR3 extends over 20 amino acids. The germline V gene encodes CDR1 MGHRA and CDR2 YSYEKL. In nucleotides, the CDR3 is TGCGCCAGCAGCCGGGCCGGCGACAGGGGGTTCGTTATGTCTAATGAAAAACTGTTTTTT. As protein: CASSRAGDRGFVMSNEKLFF.

CDR3 in DNA: TGCGCCAGCAGCCTCTCCGGCACCGGGGAGCTGTTTTTT. It translates to CASSLSGTGELFF. V gene TRBV4-1 combines with J gene TRBJ2-2; D is unclear. The germline V gene has CDR1 MGHRA and CDR2 YSYEKL. V was shortened by 4 bases and J by 4 bases, with 7 bases between the two germline ends. The CDR3 runs to 13 residues.

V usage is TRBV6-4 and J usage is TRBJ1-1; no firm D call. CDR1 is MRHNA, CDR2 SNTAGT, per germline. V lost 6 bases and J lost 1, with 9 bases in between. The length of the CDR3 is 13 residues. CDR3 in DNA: TGTGCCAGCAGAAAAACAGCGAACACTGAAGCTTTCTTT. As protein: CASRKTANTEAFF.

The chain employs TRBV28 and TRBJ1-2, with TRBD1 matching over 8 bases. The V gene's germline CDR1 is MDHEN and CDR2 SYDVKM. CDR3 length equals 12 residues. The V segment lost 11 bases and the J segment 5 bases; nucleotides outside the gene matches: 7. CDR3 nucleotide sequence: TGTGCCGGAAGGACAGGGACATATGGCTACACCTTC. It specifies CAGRTGTYGYTF.

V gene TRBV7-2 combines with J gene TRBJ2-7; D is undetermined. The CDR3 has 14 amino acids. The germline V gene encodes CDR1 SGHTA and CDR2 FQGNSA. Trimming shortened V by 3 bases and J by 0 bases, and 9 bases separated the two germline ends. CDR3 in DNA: TGTGCCAGCAGCTTTAGTTTTAGCTCCTACGAGCAGTACTTC. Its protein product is CASSFSFSSYEQYF.

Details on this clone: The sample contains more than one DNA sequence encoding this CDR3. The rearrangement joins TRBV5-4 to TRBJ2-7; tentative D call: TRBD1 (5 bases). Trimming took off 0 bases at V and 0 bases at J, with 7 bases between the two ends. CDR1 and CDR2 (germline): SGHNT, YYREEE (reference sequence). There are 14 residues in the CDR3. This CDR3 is CASSLDRSSYEQYF. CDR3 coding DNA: TGTGCCAGCAGCTTGGACAGGAGCTCCTACGAGCAGTACTTC.

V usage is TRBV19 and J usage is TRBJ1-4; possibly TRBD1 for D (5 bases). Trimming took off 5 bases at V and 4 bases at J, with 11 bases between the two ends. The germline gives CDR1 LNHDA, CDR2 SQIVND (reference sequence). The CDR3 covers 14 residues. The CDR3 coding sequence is TGTGCCAGTAGTCCCAGGGACGGTAATGAAAAACTGTTTTTT. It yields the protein CASSPRDGNEKLFF. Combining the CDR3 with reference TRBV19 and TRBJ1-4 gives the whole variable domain DGGITQSPKYLFRKEGQNVTLSCEQNLNHDAMYWYRQDPGQGLRLIYYSQIVNDFQKGDIAEGYSVSREKKESFPLTVTSAQKNPTAFYLCASSPRDGNEKLFFGSGTQLSVL.

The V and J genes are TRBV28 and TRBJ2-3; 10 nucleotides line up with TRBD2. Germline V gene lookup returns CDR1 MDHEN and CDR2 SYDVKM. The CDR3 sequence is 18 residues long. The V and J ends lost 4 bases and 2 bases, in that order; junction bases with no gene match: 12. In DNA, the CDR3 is TGTGCCAGCAGTTATGGGCTAGCGGGAGAGAGCCTCACAGATACGCAGTATTTT. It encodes CASSYGLAGESLTDTQYF.

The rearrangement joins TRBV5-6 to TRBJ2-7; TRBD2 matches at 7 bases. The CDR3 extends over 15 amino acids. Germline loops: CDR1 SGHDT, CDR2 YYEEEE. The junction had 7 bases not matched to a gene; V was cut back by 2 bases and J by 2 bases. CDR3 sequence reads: CASSFQAGVPYEQYF. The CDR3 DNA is TGTGCCAGCAGCTTTCAGGCGGGAGTCCCCTACGAGCAGTACTTC.

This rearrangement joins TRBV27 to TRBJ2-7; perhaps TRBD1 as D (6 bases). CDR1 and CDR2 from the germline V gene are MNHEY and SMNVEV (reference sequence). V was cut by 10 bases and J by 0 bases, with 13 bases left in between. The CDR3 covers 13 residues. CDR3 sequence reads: CATAQGSSYEQYF. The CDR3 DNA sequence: TGTGCCACCGCACAGGGTAGCTCCTACGAGCAGTACTTC.

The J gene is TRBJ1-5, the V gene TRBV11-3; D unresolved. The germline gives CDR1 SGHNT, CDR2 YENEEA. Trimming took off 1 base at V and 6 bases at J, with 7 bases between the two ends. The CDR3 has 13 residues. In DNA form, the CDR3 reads TGTGCCAGCAGCTTAGTCCCGCGTCAGCCCCAGCATTTT. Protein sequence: CASSLVPRQPQHF.

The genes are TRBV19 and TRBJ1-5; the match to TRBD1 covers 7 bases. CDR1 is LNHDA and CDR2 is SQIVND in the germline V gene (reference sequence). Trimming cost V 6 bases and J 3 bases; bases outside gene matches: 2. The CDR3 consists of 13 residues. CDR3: CASRTGYNQPQHF. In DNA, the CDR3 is TGTGCCAGTAGGACAGGGTACAATCAGCCCCAGCATTTT.

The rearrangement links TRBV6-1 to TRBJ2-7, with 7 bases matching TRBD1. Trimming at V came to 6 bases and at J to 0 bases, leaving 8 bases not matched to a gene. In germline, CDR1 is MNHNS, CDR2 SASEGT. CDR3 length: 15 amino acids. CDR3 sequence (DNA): TGTGCCAGCAGCGAGGGGACAGCTGGCTCCTACGAGCAGTACTTC. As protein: CASSEGTAGSYEQYF.

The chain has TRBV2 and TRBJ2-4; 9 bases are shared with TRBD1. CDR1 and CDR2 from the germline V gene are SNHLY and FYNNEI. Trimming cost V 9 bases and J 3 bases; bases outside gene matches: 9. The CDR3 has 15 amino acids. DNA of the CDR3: TGTGCCAGTCAACAGGGGGCCTCGGGCAAAAACATTCAGTACTTC. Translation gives CASQQGASGKNIQYF.

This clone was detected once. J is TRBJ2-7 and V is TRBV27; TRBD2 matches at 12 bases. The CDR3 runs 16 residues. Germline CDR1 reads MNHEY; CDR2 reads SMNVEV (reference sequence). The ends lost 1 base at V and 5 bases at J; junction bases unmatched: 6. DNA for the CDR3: TGTGCCAGCAGTTTATGGGCTAGCGGGAGGGCCAACGAGCAGTACTTC. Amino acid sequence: CASSLWASGRANEQYF.

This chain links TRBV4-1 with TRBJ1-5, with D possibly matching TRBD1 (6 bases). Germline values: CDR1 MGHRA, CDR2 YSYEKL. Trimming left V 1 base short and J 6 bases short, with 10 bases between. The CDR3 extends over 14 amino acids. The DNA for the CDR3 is TGCGCCAGCAGCCAAGTACAGGGACCTCAGCCCCAGCATTTT. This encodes CASSQVQGPQPQHF.

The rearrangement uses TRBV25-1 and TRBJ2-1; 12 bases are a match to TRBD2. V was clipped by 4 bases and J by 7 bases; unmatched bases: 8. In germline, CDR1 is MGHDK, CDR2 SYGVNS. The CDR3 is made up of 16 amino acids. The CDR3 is CASSGRLAGARNEQFF. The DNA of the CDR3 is TGTGCCAGCAGTGGGAGACTAGCGGGAGCTAGGAATGAGCAGTTCTTC.

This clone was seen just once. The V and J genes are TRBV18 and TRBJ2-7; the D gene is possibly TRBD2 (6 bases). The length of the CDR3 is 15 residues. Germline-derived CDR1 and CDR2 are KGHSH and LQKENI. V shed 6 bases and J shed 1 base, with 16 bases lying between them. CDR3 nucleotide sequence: TGTGCCAGCTCTCCGACCGGGACTCCTTCCTACGAGCAGTACTTC. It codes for CASSPTGTPSYEQYF.

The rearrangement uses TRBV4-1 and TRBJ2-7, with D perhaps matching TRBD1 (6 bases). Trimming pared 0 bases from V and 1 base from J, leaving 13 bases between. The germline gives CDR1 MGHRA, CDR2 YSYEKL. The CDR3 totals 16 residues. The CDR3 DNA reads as TGCGCCAGCAGCCAAGAACCTAGCAGGGGATCCTACGAGCAGTACTTC. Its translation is CASSQEPSRGSYEQYF.

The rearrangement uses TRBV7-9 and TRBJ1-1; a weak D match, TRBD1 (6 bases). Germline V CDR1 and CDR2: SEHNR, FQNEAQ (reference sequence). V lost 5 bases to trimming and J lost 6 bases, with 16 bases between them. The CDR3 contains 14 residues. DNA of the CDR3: TGTGCCAGCAGCCCTTCGCAGGGGAATGCTGAAGCTTTCTTT. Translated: CASSPSQGNAEAFF.

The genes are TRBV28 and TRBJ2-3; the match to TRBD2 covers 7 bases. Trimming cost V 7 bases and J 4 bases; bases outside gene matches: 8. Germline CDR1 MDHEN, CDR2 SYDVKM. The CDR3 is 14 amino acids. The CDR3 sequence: CASTLYTSADTQYF. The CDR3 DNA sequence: TGTGCCAGCACCCTTTACACTAGCGCAGATACGCAGTATTTT. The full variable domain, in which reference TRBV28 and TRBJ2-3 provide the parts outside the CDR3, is DVKVTQSSRYLVKRTGEKVFLECVQDMDHENMFWYRQDPGLGLRLIYFSYDVKMKEKGDIPEGYSVSREKKERFSLILESASTNQTSMYLCASTLYTSADTQYFGPGTRLTVL.

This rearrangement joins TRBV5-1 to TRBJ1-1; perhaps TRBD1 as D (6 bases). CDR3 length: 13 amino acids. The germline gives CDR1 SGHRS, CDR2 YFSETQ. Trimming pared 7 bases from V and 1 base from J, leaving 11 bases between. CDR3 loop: CASSGAGNTEAFF. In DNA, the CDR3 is TGCGCCAGCTCAGGGGCCGGGAACACTGAAGCTTTCTTT.

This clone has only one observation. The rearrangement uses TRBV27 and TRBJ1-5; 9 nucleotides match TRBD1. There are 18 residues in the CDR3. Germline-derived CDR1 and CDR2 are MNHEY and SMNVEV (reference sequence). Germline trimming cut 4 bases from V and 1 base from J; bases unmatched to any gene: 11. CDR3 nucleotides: TGTGCCAGCAGTTCACAGGGGGCCCCCCGGGAGAGCAATCAGCCCCAGCATTTT. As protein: CASSSQGAPRESNQPQHF.

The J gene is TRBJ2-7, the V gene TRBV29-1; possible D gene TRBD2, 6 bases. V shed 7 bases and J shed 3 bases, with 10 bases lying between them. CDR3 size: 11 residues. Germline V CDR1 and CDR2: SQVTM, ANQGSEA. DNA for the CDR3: TGCAGCGGATGGGGGGACTACGAGCAGTACTTC. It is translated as CSGWGDYEQYF.